Each of the 28 T cell receptor beta chains below was sequenced from the same sample in a study of vaccination and CD4 T cells after COVID-19. Sample treatment: approximately 10-day PBMC culture with coronavirus spike peptide pools or control peptides (ViraFEST assay). With the Oncomine TCR Beta short-read assay, DNA from cultured CD4+ T cells was sequenced. Each CDR3 protein is one row after TCRdb ran MiXCR on the PCR reads. The table has more than 10,000 distinct CDR3 sequences, approximately 20% seen once. For these TCRs, the target antigens are not known. Sequences were derived from CD4+ T cells from blood, cultured in vitro, sampled after SARS-CoV-2 vaccination. These receptors were collected from a human donor who had recovered from COVID-19.

By frequency in the sample, this clonotype is medium-sized. This chain uses TRBV6-1 with TRBJ1-2; the match to TRBD1 covers 10 bases. Germline CDR1 MNHNS, CDR2 SASEGT. The CDR3 spans 14 residues. The ends lost 3 bases at V and 3 bases at J; junction bases unmatched: 1. In DNA, the CDR3 is TGTGCCAGCAGTGACGGGACAGGGGACTATGGCTACACCTTC. The encoded protein is CASSDGTGDYGYTF.

The chain combines TRBV20-1 with TRBJ1-6; 7 nucleotides match TRBD1. The CDR3 is 14 amino acids. Germline V CDR1 and CDR2: DFQATT, SNEGSKA (reference sequence). Trimming cost V 5 bases and J 0 bases; bases outside gene matches: 1. In DNA form, the CDR3 reads TGCAGTGCTCGGGACAGCTCCTATAATTCACCCCTCCACTTT. It codes for CSARDSSYNSPLHF.

The chain has TRBV28 and TRBJ2-7; 9 positions match TRBD1. With 4 bases clipped from V and 3 bases from J, the junction kept 4 bases outside the gene matches. The germline V gene encodes CDR1 MDHEN and CDR2 SYDVKM. The CDR3 extends over 14 amino acids. The CDR3 here is CASSSGTGNYEQYF. CDR3 sequence (DNA): TGTGCCAGCAGTTCCGGGACAGGGAACTACGAGCAGTACTTC.

This clonotype turned up a few times. The rearrangement links TRBV7-2 to TRBJ1-2; no firm D call. The V gene's germline CDR1 is SGHTA and CDR2 FQGNSA. CDR3 size: 16 residues. V lost 3 bases and J lost 7, with 21 bases in between. The CDR3 region is CASSLSSQQPSIGYTF. CDR3 DNA: TGTGCCAGCAGCTTGTCTAGCCAGCAACCGTCGATTGGCTACACCTTC.

A few counts support this clonotype. The J gene is TRBJ1-5, the V gene TRBV28, with TRBD1 identical over 7 bases. V was clipped by 4 bases and J by 1 base; unmatched bases: 10. Per the germline V gene, CDR1 is MDHEN and CDR2 is SYDVKM. The CDR3 is 17 residues long. CDR3 in DNA: TGTGCCAGCAGTTCTTCTGCCGGGACAGTAAGCAATCAGCCCCAGCATTTT. Translation: CASSSSAGTVSNQPQHF.

This clonotype was seen a few times. This chain joins TRBV6-4 and TRBJ1-5, with unresolved D. V gave up 6 bases and J gave up 1 base, with 7 bases separating them. The CDR3 contains 13 residues. Germline V gene sequence: CDR1 MRHNA, CDR2 SNTAGT. For the CDR3, the DNA is TGTGCCAGCAGCCAGGACAGCAATCAGCCCCAGCATTTT. Protein: CASSQDSNQPQHF.

This clonotype rates as medium-sized. The V gene is TRBV6-5, the J gene TRBJ2-1; the D is unclear. CDR1 MNHEY and CDR2 SVGAGI come from the germline V gene. The CDR3 contains 12 residues. Between the trimmed V and J ends, which lost 1 base and 5 bases, there was a span of 3 bases. CDR3 nucleotide sequence: TGTGCCAGCAGTTACTTGAACAATGAGCAGTTCTTC. Its protein product is CASSYLNNEQFF.

The DNA of the CDR3 is TGTGCCAGCAGCCAAGAGCCAGGAGAGACCCAGTACTTC. The encoded protein is CASSQEPGETQYF. The chain combines TRBV14 with TRBJ2-5; D is unclear. The CDR3 loop spans 13 amino acids. Trimming took 0 bases from V and 4 from J, leaving 6 bases between them. The V gene's germline CDR1 is SGHDN and CDR2 FVKESK.

This clonotype is labeled as medium-sized (0.01 to 0.1%). This rearrangement joins TRBV7-6 to TRBJ1-2; 8 nucleotides align to TRBD1. V dropped 5 bases and J dropped 8; count of bases not matched to a gene: 13. Germline assignment: CDR1 SGHVS and CDR2 FNYEAQ. The CDR3 has 15 residues. CDR3 sequence reads: CASSPGPDRVEGYTF. CDR3 nucleotide sequence: TGTGCCAGCAGCCCCGGCCCGGACAGGGTAGAGGGCTACACCTTC.

The V and J genes are TRBV28 and TRBJ2-7; 9 nucleotides align to TRBD1. The germline gives CDR1 MDHEN, CDR2 SYDVKM. V trimming: 3 bases; J trimming: 3 bases; junction bases outside the gene matches: 9. This CDR3 contains 16 residues. CDR3 in DNA: TGTGCCAGCAGTTTGTTGGCGGGACAGGGATTCTACGAGCAGTACTTC. Protein: CASSLLAGQGFYEQYF.

The chain uses TRBV30 and TRBJ2-7, with D hard to call. The germline V and J ends were trimmed by 0 bases and 5 bases, with 5 bases remaining between them. From germline, CDR1 is GTSNPN and CDR2 SVGIG (reference sequence). This CDR3 has 11 amino acids. CDR3 sequence (DNA): TGTGCCTGGAGTGTAGTGGACGAGCAGTACTTC. Translating gives CAWSVVDEQYF.

This clonotype has more than one count but fewer than ten. The chain joins TRBV25-1 to TRBJ2-7; the match to TRBD1 covers 7 bases. The CDR3 loop spans 13 amino acids. Per germline, CDR1 MGHDK and CDR2 SYGVNS. V shed 6 bases, J shed 1 base, and the junction held 3 bases outside the gene matches. DNA of the CDR3: TGTGCCAGCAGCAAGACAGGGTCCTACGAGCAGTACTTC. This codes for CASSKTGSYEQYF.

CDR3 DNA sequence: TGTGCCAGCAGCTTACGACGGGAGTTCTCTTCTAGCACAGATACGCAGTATTTT. Encoded protein: CASSLRREFSSSTDTQYF. The chain uses TRBV7-9 and TRBJ2-3, with D tentatively TRBD2 (6 bases). The V gene's germline CDR1 is SEHNR and CDR2 FQNEAQ (reference sequence). The V and J ends lost 2 bases and 0 bases respectively, with 18 bases between them. The CDR3 runs 18 residues.

This clonotype rates as medium-sized. The rearrangement links TRBV20-1 to TRBJ2-3; perhaps TRBD1 as D (5 bases). This CDR3 has 15 residues. V lost 1 base to trimming and J lost 2 bases, with 13 bases between them. From germline, CDR1 is DFQATT and CDR2 SNEGSKA (reference sequence). CDR3 in amino acids: CSARGGVSTTDTQYF. The DNA of the CDR3 is TGCAGTGCTAGAGGGGGCGTATCGACCACAGATACGCAGTATTTT.

This clonotype was detected a few times. CDR3: CASSWMGQGAAGTF. The CDR3 DNA reads TGTGCCAGCAGTTGGATGGGACAGGGGGCGGCCGGCACCTTC. This chain uses TRBV6-2 or TRBV6-3 with TRBJ1-2, with 12 bases identical to TRBD1. The germline V gene encodes CDR1 MNHEY and CDR2 SVGEGT. Trimming at V came to 4 bases and at J to 13 bases, leaving 10 bases not matched to a gene. CDR3 length equals 14 residues.

The chain uses TRBV6-5 and TRBJ2-5, with a possible D match to TRBD2 (5 bases). The CDR3 contains 13 residues. The germline CDR1 and CDR2 sequences are MNHEY and SVGAGI. Trimming removed 2 bases from V and 4 bases from J, with 8 bases in between. The chain's CDR3 is CASSYRRRETQYF. DNA of the CDR3: TGTGCCAGCAGTTACAGGAGGCGAGAGACCCAGTACTTC.

The genes are TRBV24-1 and TRBJ1-1, with 8 positions matching TRBD1. Per the germline V gene, CDR1 is KGHDR and CDR2 is SFDVKD. Germline trimming cut 4 bases from V and 2 bases from J; bases unmatched to any gene: 8. The CDR3 is 16 residues long. The CDR3 coding sequence is TGTGCCACCAGTGACGACCGACAGGGGTCAAACACTGAAGCTTTCTTT. Its protein product is CATSDDRQGSNTEAFF.

The chain joins TRBV18 to TRBJ2-7; D is possibly TRBD1 (5 bases). The CDR3 is made up of 16 amino acids. The germline gives CDR1 KGHSH, CDR2 LQKENI. V lost 3 bases, J lost 1 base, and 16 bases lay in between. The CDR3 protein is CASSPSAGPLSYEQYF. The DNA for the CDR3 is TGTGCCAGCTCACCGTCCGCAGGGCCCCTTTCCTACGAGCAGTACTTC. The complete variable domain, with remaining parts taken from reference TRBV18 and TRBJ2-7, reads NAGVMQNPRHLVRRRGQEARLRCSPMKGHSHVYWYRQLPEEGLKFMVYLQKENIIDESGMPKERFSAEFPKEGPSILRIQQVVRGDSAAYFCASSPSAGPLSYEQYFGPGTRLTVT.

This chain joins TRBV4-2 and TRBJ2-1, with D hard to call. Germline lookup yields CDR1 LGHNA and CDR2 YNFKEQ. The CDR3 spans 16 residues. The V gene lost 1 base and the J gene lost 4 bases, with 14 bases spanning the gap. As DNA, the CDR3 is TGTGCCAGCAGCCAAGGTACCGGGCCCAAGTACAATGAGCAGTTCTTC. Protein product: CASSQGTGPKYNEQFF.

The rearrangement uses TRBV6-1 and TRBJ2-1; 9 nucleotides line up with TRBD1. The CDR3 consists of 15 residues. Germline V lookup: CDR1 MNHNS, CDR2 SASEGT. The V segment lost 6 bases and the J segment 2 bases; nucleotides outside the gene matches: 5. CDR3 residues: CASSLDRGPYNEQFF. The CDR3 DNA follows: TGTGCCAGCAGCCTGGACAGGGGACCCTACAATGAGCAGTTCTTC.

In its sample, this clonotype was seen a few times. The V gene is TRBV6-1, the J gene TRBJ2-7; 7 nucleotides match TRBD1. Looked up from germline, CDR1 is MNHNS and CDR2 is SASEGT. V was pared by 5 bases and J by 2 bases, with 12 bases of the junction left unmatched. The CDR3 is made up of 16 amino acids. The CDR3 here is CASSRIRDSRPYEQYF. The DNA for the CDR3 is TGTGCCAGCAGTAGAATCCGGGACAGCCGTCCCTACGAGCAGTACTTC.

This clonotype has just a few counts. The CDR3 DNA is TGTGCCAGCAGTTCGTACAGGGTGGGGGAGACCCAGTACTTC. Its protein is CASSSYRVGETQYF. This rearrangement joins TRBV12-3 or TRBV12-4 to TRBJ2-5; D may be TRBD1 (6 bases). The V gene lost 4 bases and the J gene lost 5 bases, with 14 bases spanning the gap. The CDR3 extends over 14 amino acids.

The chain recombines TRBV5-6 with TRBJ2-1; 7 positions agree with TRBD2. The V segment lost 0 bases and the J segment 2 bases; nucleotides outside the gene matches: 2. Per germline, CDR1 SGHDT and CDR2 YYEEEE. This CDR3 spans 15 amino acids. Here the CDR3 reads CASSLGTSPYNEQFF. The CDR3 nucleotides read TGTGCCAGCAGCTTGGGGACTAGTCCCTACAATGAGCAGTTCTTC.

The rearrangement links TRBV19 to TRBJ1-5, with a tentative D call TRBD1 (5 bases). The V gene's germline CDR1 is LNHDA and CDR2 SQIVND (reference sequence). This CDR3 has 14 residues. With 0 bases removed from V and 2 bases from J, the gap between germline ends came to 5 bases. The CDR3 spells CASSIEGGNQPQHF. CDR3 DNA sequence: TGTGCCAGTAGTATAGAAGGGGGCAATCAGCCCCAGCATTTT.

This clonotype has only a few counts. This chain links TRBV7-3 with TRBJ2-5; 11 bases match TRBD1. Germline CDR1 SGHTA, CDR2 FQGTGA. V was clipped by 2 bases and J by 1 base; unmatched bases: 6. The CDR3 spans 17 residues. The CDR3 DNA sequence: TGTGCCAGCAGCTTAGGGGCCGGGACAGGGGGCCAAGAGACCCAGTACTTC. This translates into CASSLGAGTGGQETQYF.

This clonotype was found once. V usage is TRBV11-2 and J usage is TRBJ1-3; possible D gene TRBD1, 6 bases. The CDR3 is 13 residues long. V lost 5 bases and J 8 bases, leaving 13 bases between the germline ends. CDR1 is SGHAT, CDR2 FQNNGV, per germline. CDR3 coding DNA: TGTGCCAGCAGCCGAGGACCAGGGGACACCATATATTTT. Protein product: CASSRGPGDTIYF.

The chain links TRBV19 to TRBJ2-7; 10 bases are shared with TRBD2. Trimming at V came to 0 bases and at J to 2 bases, leaving 7 bases not matched to a gene. Germline-derived CDR1 and CDR2 are LNHDA and SQIVND (reference sequence). The CDR3 runs to 17 residues. CDR3 sequence: CASSIDGAGGLTYEQYF. As DNA, the CDR3 is TGTGCCAGTAGTATAGATGGAGCGGGAGGGCTGACCTACGAGCAGTACTTC.

A remark on this clonotype: One base away lies a much larger clone, so this may be a sequencing read error. This rearrangement joins TRBV6-1 to TRBJ1-6, with TRBD1 matching over 7 bases. Trimming cost V 4 bases and J 7 bases; bases outside gene matches: 4. CDR1 is MNHNS and CDR2 is SASEGT in the germline V gene. The CDR3 runs 14 residues. DNA of the CDR3: TGTGCCAGCAGTGCCGGACAGGAGAATTCACCCCTCCACTTT. This codes for CASSAGQENSPLHF.